The clone carrying this TCR beta chain was seen many times. Its antigen is unidentified. MiXCR, applied by TCRdb to the reads, yields one record per CDR3 protein. The data hold some 300,000 distinct CDR3 sequences, with about 8.8% observed a single time. The sample belongs to a study of T cell repertoires in cytomegalovirus infection. Study as a whole: TCR beta signatures that were public indicated CMV infection and matching HLA type.

The CDR3 length is 14 residues. Germline CDR1 reads DFQATT; CDR2 reads SNEGSKA (reference sequence). Trimming pared 4 bases from V and 2 bases from J, leaving 13 bases between. Broader study findings: The cumulative frequency of public TCR beta families distinguished individuals who carried CMV together with the relevant HLA.

The chain combines TRBV20-1 with TRBJ2-3, with D maybe TRBD2 (6 bases). The receptor was derived from a human donor in good health (CMV status not recorded). Some clones in this sample may be carry-over from other donors' samples. The sequencing input was PBMCs. This CDR3 is CSAKLAENTDTQYF. Written as DNA, the CDR3 is TGCAGTGCTAAATTAGCGGAGAACACAGATACGCAGTATTTT.